One sample yielded the 25 T cell receptor beta chains listed below, sequenced in a study of CD8 T cells in ankylosing spondylitis. One entry per CDR3 protein, called by TCRdb with MiXCR from the 5' RACE reads. The repertoire holds around 33,000 distinct CDR3 sequences, with roughly 7.9% as singletons. Sample: blood, either unsorted or a sorted T cell fraction (not recorded which). The receptor source for this set is a male donor with ankylosing spondylitis or in good health (not recorded which).

Many counts were recorded for this clonotype. The chain has TRBV5-1 and TRBJ2-1; 7 bases match TRBD2. V trimming: 4 bases; J trimming: 5 bases; junction bases outside the gene matches: 9. This CDR3 spans 15 amino acids. CDR1 and CDR2 (germline): SGHRS, YFSETQ. CDR3 loop: CASSPISGFDNEQFF. CDR3 coding DNA: TGCGCCAGCAGCCCGATTAGCGGGTTCGACAATGAGCAGTTCTTC.

The chain carries TRBV20-1 and TRBJ1-4; D is unclear. This CDR3 is 12 amino acids long. Deletions cut 8 bases from V and 3 bases from J, with 10 bases between. Per germline, CDR1 DFQATT and CDR2 SNEGSKA (reference sequence). CDR3 sequence reads: CSLERPNEKLFF. The CDR3 DNA reads TGCAGTCTAGAACGCCCTAATGAAAAACTGTTTTTT.

This clonotype has a count of ten or more. The chain links TRBV24-1 to TRBJ2-3, with D possibly being TRBD1 (7 bases). The V end was cut by 3 bases, the J end by 2 bases, with 11 bases between. CDR1 is KGHDR and CDR2 is SFDVKD in the germline V gene. This CDR3 spans 15 amino acids. CDR3 bases: TGTGCCACCAGTGATCCAGGGGGGTTCACAGATACGCAGTATTTT. Translated: CATSDPGGFTDTQYF.

The chain carries TRBV29-1 and TRBJ1-4, with a weak D call TRBD1 (5 bases). V lost 3 bases and J 8 bases, leaving 16 bases between the germline ends. CDR3 length: 14 amino acids. CDR1 and CDR2 from the germline V gene are SQVTM and ANQGSEA. This CDR3 is CSVEASGDTEKLFF. CDR3 bases: TGCAGCGTTGAGGCTTCGGGGGATACGGAAAAACTGTTTTTT.

There are many counts of this clonotype. This sequence joins TRBV4-1 and TRBJ2-7, with TRBD2 matching 8 bases. Germline CDR1 and CDR2: MGHRA and YSYEKL. The ends lost 3 bases at V and 2 bases at J; junction bases unmatched: 6. The CDR3 has 15 residues. The CDR3 DNA reads as TGCGCCAGCAGCCACTTTAGCGGGAACCCCTACGAGCAGTACTTC. The encoded protein is CASSHFSGNPYEQYF.

This clonotype was seen once. A much bigger clone sits one base away, suggesting this may be a read error. The chain links TRBV28 to TRBJ2-4; the D gene is possibly TRBD2 (6 bases). Germline assignment: CDR1 MDHEN and CDR2 SYDVKM. V was clipped by 5 bases and J by 3 bases, with 8 bases between them. The CDR3 sequence is 13 residues long. The CDR3 is CASSHGGKNIQYF. The CDR3 bases are TGTGCCAGCAGTCACGGGGGCAAAAACATTCAGTACTTC.

This clonotype was found many times. The rearrangement links TRBV30 to TRBJ2-3; D may correspond to TRBD1 or TRBD2 (5 bases each). The V end was cut by 1 base, the J end by 4 bases, with 15 bases between. The CDR3 is made up of 15 amino acids. Germline V gene sequence: CDR1 GTSNPN, CDR2 SVGIG (reference sequence). CDR3 sequence reads: CAWSEGTSAADTQYF. CDR3 coding DNA: TGTGCCTGGAGTGAAGGGACCTCCGCTGCAGATACGCAGTATTTT.

In its sample, this clonotype was seen many times. This chain links TRBV20-1 with TRBJ2-1; possibly TRBD2 for D (6 bases). V was cut by 1 base and J by 0 bases, with 10 bases left in between. Germline values: CDR1 DFQATT, CDR2 SNEGSKA (reference sequence). CDR3 length: 15 residues. CDR3 amino acids: CSARAYGSSYNEQFF. DNA for the CDR3: TGCAGTGCTAGAGCCTACGGGAGCTCCTACAATGAGCAGTTCTTC.

The V call is TRBV3-1, the J call TRBJ1-1; D gene unclear. CDR3 length: 14 amino acids. With 0 bases removed from V and 4 bases from J, the gap between germline ends came to 9 bases. CDR1 is LGHDT and CDR2 is YNNKEL in the germline V gene (reference sequence). The CDR3 is CASSQDRMLTEAFF. The CDR3 DNA is TGTGCCAGCAGCCAAGACAGGATGCTCACTGAAGCTTTCTTT.

This clonotype has only one observation. This sequence joins TRBV20-1 and TRBJ2-7; a possible D gene is TRBD2 (6 bases). The CDR3 consists of 15 residues. Looked up from germline, CDR1 is DFQATT and CDR2 is SNEGSKA (reference sequence). As DNA, the CDR3 is TGCTTTGCTAGATCTATGGGCGGGGCCCACCACGAGCAGTACTTC. Translated, it gives CFARSMGGAHHEQYF.

This clonotype was observed many times. The J gene is TRBJ2-3, the V gene TRBV6-5, with 8 bases lining up with TRBD2. CDR3 length: 16 amino acids. Trimming removed 3 bases from V and 1 base from J; junction bases left unmatched: 6. Germline V gene sequence: CDR1 MNHEY, CDR2 SVGAGI. The CDR3 region has the DNA TGTGCCAGCAGTTATCTGCGGGGGGCAGGCACAGATACGCAGTATTTT. It codes for CASSYLRGAGTDTQYF.

There are many counts of this clonotype. The chain recombines TRBV12-3 or TRBV12-4 with TRBJ1-3; tentatively, D is TRBD1 (5 bases). Between the trimmed V and J ends, which lost 8 bases and 0 bases, there was a span of 14 bases. This CDR3 is built from 15 residues. The CDR3 DNA sequence: TGTGCCAGCCTCACAGGAACCGCCTCTGGAAACACCATATATTTT. Translating gives CASLTGTASGNTIYF.

This clonotype was counted a few times. The chain has TRBV12-3 or TRBV12-4 and TRBJ1-5; weak D call: TRBD1 (5 bases). The CDR3 sequence is 14 residues long. The V end lost 6 bases, the J end lost 6 bases, and 15 bases lay between the germline ends. For the CDR3, the DNA is TGTGCCAGCAGGACGGACATGGGCGGTCAGCCCCAGCATTTT. Translating gives CASRTDMGGQPQHF.

This clonotype occurred many times. The chain combines TRBV20-1 with TRBJ1-1; no reliable D call. The CDR3 contains 12 residues. V gave up 2 bases and J gave up 6 bases, with 10 bases separating them. The germline V gene encodes CDR1 DFQATT and CDR2 SNEGSKA (reference sequence). The CDR3: CSARSSIAEAFF. As DNA, the CDR3 is TGCAGTGCTAGATCTTCGATCGCTGAAGCTTTCTTT.

In its sample, this clonotype was seen a few times. V usage is TRBV6-6 and J usage is TRBJ2-7; D is unresolved. The CDR3 extends over 13 amino acids. Germline CDR1 reads MNHNY; CDR2 reads SVGAGI (reference sequence). Trimming took 6 bases from V and 0 from J, leaving 9 bases between them. As DNA, the CDR3 is TGTGCCAGCAGCACCACGGTCTCCTACGAGCAGTACTTC. Residues: CASSTTVSYEQYF.

At least ten counts were recorded for this clonotype. The genes are TRBV28 and TRBJ1-4; D is ambiguous. V was shortened by 1 base and J by 2 bases, with 5 bases between the two germline ends. Looked up from germline, CDR1 is MDHEN and CDR2 is SYDVKM. CDR3 length: 14 residues. CDR3 in amino acids: CASSLFGTNEKLFF. The CDR3 bases are TGTGCCAGCAGTTTATTCGGGACTAATGAAAAACTGTTTTTT.

The chain joins TRBV7-2 to TRBJ2-7, with D tentatively TRBD1 (5 bases). This CDR3 has 14 residues. V dropped 0 bases and J dropped 5 bases, with 11 bases sitting between them. Per the germline V gene, CDR1 is SGHTA and CDR2 is FQGNSA. CDR3 nucleotide sequence: TGTGCCAGCAGCTTAGCCAGGGAAAGGAACGAGCAGTACTTC. It encodes CASSLARERNEQYF.

This clonotype has at least ten counts. The chain has TRBV2 and TRBJ2-1, with unresolved D. V lost 7 bases to trimming and J lost 4 bases, with 8 bases between them. The CDR3 totals 12 residues. CDR1 and CDR2 (germline): SNHLY, FYNNEI. CDR3 residues: CASNLRYNEQFF. CDR3 DNA sequence: TGTGCCAGCAACCTCCGGTACAATGAGCAGTTCTTC.

This clonotype was picked up many times. The gene calls are TRBV4-1 and TRBJ2-1, with 11 bases matching TRBD2. With 5 bases clipped from V and 4 bases from J, the junction kept 7 bases outside the gene matches. CDR1 is MGHRA and CDR2 is YSYEKL in the germline V gene. The CDR3 is 16 residues long. The CDR3 spells CASSNDPSGGYNEQFF. In nucleotides, the CDR3 is TGCGCCAGCAGCAATGATCCTAGCGGGGGGTACAATGAGCAGTTCTTC.

This clonotype has at least ten counts. The chain is built from TRBV5-5 and TRBJ2-1; D call uncertain. This CDR3 has 13 residues. Germline CDR1 is SGHKS and CDR2 is YYEKEE (reference sequence). V dropped 1 base and J dropped 7 bases, with 9 bases sitting between them. CDR3 in DNA: TGTGCCAGCAGCTTGATGGTACAAAATGAGCAGTTCTTC. Translated: CASSLMVQNEQFF.

Notes on this clonotype: This could be a read error, since a much larger clone is one nucleotide away. The chain couples TRBV11-2 to TRBJ1-3; D remains ambiguous. This CDR3 is built from 15 residues. CDR1 and CDR2 (germline): SGHAT, FQNNGV. The DNA for the CDR3 is TGTGTCAGCAGCGTGGGGTCGGGGACTGGAAACACCATATATTTT. Protein product: CVSSVGSGTGNTIYF.

In this sample, this clonotype turned up many times. V usage is TRBV20-1 and J usage is TRBJ1-1, with TRBD1 matching over 8 bases. This CDR3 region has 16 residues. Per germline, CDR1 DFQATT and CDR2 SNEGSKA (reference sequence). V lost 1 base to trimming and J lost 0 bases; unmatched junction nucleotides: 7. The CDR3 coding sequence is TGCAGTGCTAGAGGGAGGACAGGGCCGATGAACACTGAAGCTTTCTTT. Translating gives CSARGRTGPMNTEAFF.

This clonotype was found many times. The V and J genes are TRBV29-1 and TRBJ1-2; a weak D match, TRBD1 (6 bases). CDR1 and CDR2 (germline): SQVTM, ANQGSEA. This CDR3 is 12 amino acids long. V was trimmed by 7 bases and J by 2 bases, leaving 11 bases between them. Here the CDR3 DNA reads TGCAGCGCATCTACAGGGAACTATGGCTACACCTTC. Its translation: CSASTGNYGYTF.

This clonotype was detected many times. This rearrangement joins TRBV3-1 to TRBJ1-5; TRBD1 is a possible D gene (6 bases). From germline, CDR1 is LGHDT and CDR2 YNNKEL (reference sequence). The CDR3 extends over 15 amino acids. Trimming pared 1 base from V and 7 bases from J, leaving 14 bases between. The CDR3 DNA is TGTGCCAGCAGCCAAGGGGAGGGGGAGAACCAGCCCCAGCATTTT. Protein: CASSQGEGENQPQHF.

This clonotype was observed at least ten times. V usage is TRBV19 and J usage is TRBJ1-5; no clear D. Germline values: CDR1 LNHDA, CDR2 SQIVND (reference sequence). CDR3 length equals 15 residues. V was pared by 4 bases and J by 3 bases, with 13 bases between. The CDR3 loop is CASSSRRATNQPQHF. The CDR3, as DNA: TGTGCCAGTAGTAGCCGGCGGGCTACCAATCAGCCCCAGCATTTT.